This T cell receptor beta chain stems from a study of T-cell reconstitution after alpha-beta-depleted transplantation in children. This clonotype was detected only a few times. Antigen: not known. Notes on the study in general: For some patients, TCRbeta diversity was high at day 60 because of recipient T cells and thymic progenitors that survived. Alpha-beta T cells present about two months after transplant were reported to originate from several hundred expanded graft clones. Newly made T cells mostly supplied T-cell counts and diversity one year after transplant.

The CDR3 covers 16 residues. Germline V CDR1 and CDR2: SGHAT, FQDESV (reference sequence). V lost 5 bases, J lost 3 bases, and 7 bases stayed unmatched. The TCRbeta library was prepared with unique molecular identifiers. MiXCR, applied by TCRdb to the PCR reads, yields one record per CDR3 protein. The sample lists 400,000 to 450,000 distinct CDR3 sequences, 43% occurring once. J is TRBJ2-7 and V is TRBV11-1; TRBD2 agrees at 13 bases. The starting material was PBMCs, obtained before TCRalphabeta/CD19-depleted stem cell transplant. This TCR was recovered from a girl aged 2-10 years with aplastic anemia, due to receive a stem cell transplant. CDR3 residues: CASSAFGTSGIYEQYF. Here the CDR3 DNA reads TGTGCCAGCAGCGCCTTCGGGACTAGCGGGATCTACGAGCAGTACTTC.